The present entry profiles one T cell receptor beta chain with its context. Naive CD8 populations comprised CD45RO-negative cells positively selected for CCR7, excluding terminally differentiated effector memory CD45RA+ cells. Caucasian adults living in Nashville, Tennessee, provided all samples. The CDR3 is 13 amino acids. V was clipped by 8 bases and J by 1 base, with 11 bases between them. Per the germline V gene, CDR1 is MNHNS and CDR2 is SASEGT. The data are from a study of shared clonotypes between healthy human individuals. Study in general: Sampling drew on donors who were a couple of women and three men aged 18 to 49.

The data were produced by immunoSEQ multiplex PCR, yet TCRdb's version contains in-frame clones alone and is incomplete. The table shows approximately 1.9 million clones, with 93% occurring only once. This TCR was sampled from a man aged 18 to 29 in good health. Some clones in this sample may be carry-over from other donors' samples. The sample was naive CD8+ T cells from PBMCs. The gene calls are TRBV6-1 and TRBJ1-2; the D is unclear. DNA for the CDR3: TGTGCCAGCTTGGAGGGAGTTAACTATGGCTACACCTTC. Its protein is CASLEGVNYGYTF.